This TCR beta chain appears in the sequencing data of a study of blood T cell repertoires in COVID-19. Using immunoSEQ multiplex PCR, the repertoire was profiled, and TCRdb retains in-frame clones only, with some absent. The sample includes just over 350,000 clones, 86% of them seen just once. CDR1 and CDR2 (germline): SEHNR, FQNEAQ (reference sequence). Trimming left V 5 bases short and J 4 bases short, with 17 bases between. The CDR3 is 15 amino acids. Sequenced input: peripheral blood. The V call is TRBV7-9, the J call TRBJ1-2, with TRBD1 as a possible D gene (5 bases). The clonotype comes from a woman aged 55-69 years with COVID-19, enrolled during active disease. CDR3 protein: CASSTRGGFFYGYTF. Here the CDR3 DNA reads TGTGCCAGCAGCACCCGGGGGGGGTTTTTCTATGGCTACACCTTC.